This is a list of T cell receptor beta chains from one sample in a study of blood T cell repertoires in COVID-19. Assay: immunoSEQ multiplex PCR; the TCRdb copy retains only in-frame clones and omits some. The sample shows about 44,000 clones, around 84% of them seen only once. The sample taken for sequencing was peripheral blood. Receptors were obtained from a human donor in a cohort sampled during active COVID-19. Each CDR3 is given with its conserved first and last residue. D genes are given only for firm matches. A row's size may be missing; if present it is once, few, many or a size class.

TRBJ1-6,NA,NA,13,TRBV2,TGTGCCAGCATTCGCCCCGGGACATCACCCCTCCACTTT,CASIRPGTSPLHF
TRBJ1-5,NA,NA,15,TRBV21-1,TGTGCCAGCAGCAAAGAGAGACAGGGGGCAAGGGTTAGGCATTTT,CASSKERQGARVRHF
TRBJ2-4,NA,NA,11,TRBV21-1,TGTGCCAGCACCCGCCTAGGGAGACAGTACTTC,CASTRLGRQYF
TRBJ2-6,NA,once,15,TRBV11-2,TGTGCCAGCAGCTTGAGGATCTCTGGGGCCAACGTCCTGACTTTC,CASSLRISGANVLTF
TRBJ2-3,NA,NA,14,TRBV18,TGTGCCAGCTCACCCCCGGTTATACCCAATACGCAGTATTTT,CASSPPVIPNTQYF
TRBJ1-2,TRBD1,NA,15,TRBV28,TGTGCCAGCAGTTTACCGGAACAGGGGAACTATGGCTACACCTTC,CASSLPEQGNYGYTF
TRBJ2-1,NA,NA,16,TRBV21-1,TGTGCCAGCAGCAAGGAGACGGAAAGCTCCTACAATGAGCAGTTCTTC,CASSKETESSYNEQFF
TRBJ2-3,TRBD2,NA,16,TRBV15,TGTGCCACCCAAAACCACGAGCGGGGGGGTTTAGATACGCAGTATTTT,CATQNHERGGLDTQYF
TRBJ2-3,NA,NA,16,TRBV19,TGTGCCAGTAGTAGCGGTCCCAATGAGGGCACAGATACGCAGTATTTT,CASSSGPNEGTDTQYF
TRBJ1-5,NA,NA,15,TRBV5-5,TGTGCCAGCAGCTTGGTACAGCAGTGGCATCAGCCCCAGCATTTT,CASSLVQQWHQPQHF
TRBJ1-1,TRBD1,NA,18,TRBV7-9,TGTGCCAGCAGTCCAACTTGGGGACAGAGCAATATAAACACTGAAGCTTTCTTT,CASSPTWGQSNINTEAFF
TRBJ1-6,NA,NA,18,TRBV3-1/TRBV3-2,TGTGCCAGCAGCCCCTTGTTGGGTCGGAGCTCCTATAATTCACCCCTCCACTTT,CASSPLLGRSSYNSPLHF
TRBJ2-3,TRBD1,NA,14,TRBV11-2,TGTGCCAGCAGCGATCCGGACAGGGGGTTTACGCAGTATTTT,CASSDPDRGFTQYF
TRBJ2-5,NA,once,14,TRBV2,TGTGCCAGCAGTGAAGGGGGCGGCCAAGAGACCCAGTACTTC,CASSEGGGQETQYF
TRBJ1-3,NA,NA,12,TRBV9,TGTGCCAGCAGCGTTCAAGGGGACACCATATATTTT,CASSVQGDTIYF
TRBJ1-4,TRBD1,NA,20,TRBV7-3,TGTGCCAGCAGCTTGATGGCAGGGGGCTTGTTCGGCGCAACTAATGAAAAACTGTTTTTT,CASSLMAGGLFGATNEKLFF
TRBJ2-2,TRBD2,NA,16,TRBV11-3,TGTGCCAGCAGCTTACTGAGCGGGGTTGACACCGGGGAGCTGTTTTTT,CASSLLSGVDTGELFF
TRBJ2-5,NA,once,13,TRBV12-3/TRBV12-4,TGTGCCAGCAGTTTAGACCCCAGAGAGACCCAGTACTTC,CASSLDPRETQYF
TRBJ2-5,NA,NA,15,TRBV7-9,TGTGCCAGCAGCTTAAAAGGGGGTTTCGGGGAGACCCAGTACTTC,CASSLKGGFGETQYF
TRBJ2-3,TRBD1,NA,17,TRBV9,TGTGCCAGCAGCGGCTCTCTGGGACAGGGGTTAGCAGATACGCAGTATTTT,CASSGSLGQGLADTQYF
TRBJ1-4,NA,NA,14,TRBV19,TGTGCCACCGCCCCGGGGGAGGAAAAAGAAAAACTGTTTTTT,CATAPGEEKEKLFF
TRBJ1-6,TRBD1,NA,18,TRBV19,TGTGCCAGTAGTATAGAAGAGGGGGACAGGGGCCCTAATTCACCCCTCCACTTT,CASSIEEGDRGPNSPLHF
TRBJ1-5,NA,NA,15,TRBV15,TGTGCCACCAGCAGAGATGGGGGCGGCAATCAGCTCCAGCATTTT,CATSRDGGGNQLQHF
TRBJ2-7,NA,NA,16,TRBV28,TGTGCCAGCAGTTCCCTCCGACAGGACGCCCAGTACGAGCAGTACTTC,CASSSLRQDAQYEQYF
TRBJ2-7,TRBD2,NA,15,TRBV4-3,TGCGCCAGCAGCCAAGGACTAGCGGGGGCCTACGAGCAGTACTTC,CASSQGLAGAYEQYF
TRBJ2-5,TRBD1,once,14,TRBV5-4,TGTGCCAGCACCACAGGGGGATACCAAGAGACCCAGTACTTC,CASTTGGYQETQYF
TRBJ2-6,NA,NA,14,TRBV4-3,TGCGCCAGCAGCCGGAGCTCTGGGGCCAACGTCCTGACTTTC,CASSRSSGANVLTF
TRBJ1-3,NA,NA,17,TRBV19,TGTGCCAGTAGGACTTCACAGGGAAAGGGCTCTGGAAACACCATATATTTT,CASRTSQGKGSGNTIYF
TRBJ2-1,TRBD1,NA,16,TRBV19,TGTGCCAGTAGCAGGGGGCCTCACACTCCTTACAATGAGCAGTTCTTC,CASSRGPHTPYNEQFF
TRBJ1-3,NA,NA,14,TRBV28,TGTGCCAGCAGTCTACTATACTCTGGAAACACCATATATTTT,CASSLLYSGNTIYF
TRBJ2-2,TRBD2,NA,19,TRBV7-2,TGTGCCAGCAGCTTAGCGTTTTTAGCGGGGGGGCTCGGCACCGGGGAGCTGTTTTTT,CASSLAFLAGGLGTGELFF
TRBJ1-1,NA,NA,15,TRBV7-7,TGTGCTAGCAGCCCCGTGTCGGGGTTCGACACTGAAGCTTTCTTT,CASSPVSGFDTEAFF
TRBJ1-3,NA,NA,12,TRBV7-9,TGTGCCAGCAGCCTCTCTGGAAACACCATATATTTT,CASSLSGNTIYF
TRBJ2-5,NA,NA,16,TRBV7-3,TGTGCCAGCAGCCCTTCTGGTCGCGGGGGCGGGGAGACCCAGTACTTC,CASSPSGRGGGETQYF
TRBJ1-5,TRBD1,once,14,TRBV28,TGTGCCAGCAGTCTCCAAGGACAGGCTACGGCCCAGCATTTT,CASSLQGQATAQHF
TRBJ2-7,TRBD2,NA,15,TRBV19,TGTGCCAGTAGTCCCGGGGGGGTGACCTCCTACGAGCAGTACTTC,CASSPGGVTSYEQYF
TRBJ1-2,NA,NA,15,TRBV12-5,TGTGCTAGTGGTTCGGCCCCGGACATAAACTATGGCTACACCTTC,CASGSAPDINYGYTF
TRBJ2-7,TRBD1,NA,15,TRBV4-1,TGCGCCAGCAGCCACGCCAGGGGGCTGTTCCACGAGCAGTACTTC,CASSHARGLFHEQYF
TRBJ2-5,NA,NA,13,TRBV11-2,TGTGCCAGCAGCGCGGGGATTAAAGAGACCCAGTACTTC,CASSAGIKETQYF
TRBJ2-2,NA,NA,14,TRBV7-2,TGTGCCAGCAGCTTCGGACAGAACACCGGGGAGCTGTTTTTT,CASSFGQNTGELFF
TRBJ1-4,TRBD1,NA,14,TRBV7-9,TGTGCCAGCAGCCTGGACAGGGGGCAGGAAAAACTGTTTTTT,CASSLDRGQEKLFF
TRBJ1-1,NA,many,15,TRBV4-2,TGTGCCAGCAGCCAAGAGGTACAGGGGAACACTGAAGCTTTCTTT,CASSQEVQGNTEAFF
TRBJ1-1,NA,few,13,TRBV7-6,TGTGCCAGCAGCATGGACAGGAACACTGAAGCTTTCTTT,CASSMDRNTEAFF
TRBJ1-1,NA,once,14,TRBV5-6,TGTGCCAGCAGCAGAACGGGGGTCTCCACTGAAGCTTTCTTT,CASSRTGVSTEAFF
TRBJ1-5,NA,once,13,TRBV18,TGTGCCAGCTCATCCCGCGGGGAACAGCCCCAGCATTTT,CASSSRGEQPQHF
TRBJ2-1,TRBD1,NA,12,TRBV24-1,TGTGCCACCAGTGATTTGAGGGACAGAAAGCTCTTC,CATSDLRDRKLF
TRBJ1-5,NA,NA,13,TRBV3-1/TRBV3-2,TGTGCCAGCAGCTCTGAGGTGAATCAGCCCCAGCATTTT,CASSSEVNQPQHF
TRBJ2-7,NA,NA,11,TRBV6-2/TRBV6-3,TGTGCCAGCAGTAACGGTTACGAGCAGTACTTC,CASSNGYEQYF
TRBJ2-3,NA,NA,12,TRBV28,TGTGCCAGCAGTCAACTAGCAGATACGCAGTATTTT,CASSQLADTQYF
TRBJ2-1,NA,NA,14,TRBV19,TGTGCCAGTAGTATAATGGCGGAATACAATGAGCAGTTCTTC,CASSIMAEYNEQFF
TRBJ2-1,NA,NA,15,TRBV10-3,TGTGCCATCAGTGAGTCGGCGGTAGCGATGCATGAGCAGTTCTTC,CAISESAVAMHEQFF
TRBJ2-7,NA,once,14,TRBV5-1,TGCGCCAGCAGCTTGGGGGCCAGTTTGGACGAGCAGTACTTC,CASSLGASLDEQYF
TRBJ1-4,NA,NA,14,TRBV2,TGTGCCAGCAGTGAGAGATACTCTAATGAAAAACTGTTTTTT,CASSERYSNEKLFF
TRBJ2-1,NA,few,12,TRBV6-5,TGTGCCAGCAGTCCCCGTCTTAATGAGCAGTTCTTC,CASSPRLNEQFF
TRBJ1-1,TRBD1,NA,14,TRBV6-1,TGTGCCAGCAGTGACCGAGACAGGGTTCTTCAAGCTTTCTTT,CASSDRDRVLQAFF